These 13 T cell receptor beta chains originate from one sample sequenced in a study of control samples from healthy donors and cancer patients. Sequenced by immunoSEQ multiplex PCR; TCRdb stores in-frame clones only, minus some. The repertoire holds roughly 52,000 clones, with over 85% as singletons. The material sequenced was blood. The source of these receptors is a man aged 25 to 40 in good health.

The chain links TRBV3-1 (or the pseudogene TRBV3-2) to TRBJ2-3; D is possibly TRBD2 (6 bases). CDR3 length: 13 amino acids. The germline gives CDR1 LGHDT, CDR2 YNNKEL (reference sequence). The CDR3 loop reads CASQPGETDTQYF. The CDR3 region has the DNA TGTGCATCTCAGCCGGGGGAGACAGATACGCAGTATTTT.

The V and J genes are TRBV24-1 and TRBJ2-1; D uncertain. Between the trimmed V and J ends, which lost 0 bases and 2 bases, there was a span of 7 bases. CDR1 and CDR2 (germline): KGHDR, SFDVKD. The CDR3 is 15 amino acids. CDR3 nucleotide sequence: TGTGCCACCAGTGATTTGACCGATACCTACAATGAGCAGTTCTTC. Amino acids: CATSDLTDTYNEQFF.

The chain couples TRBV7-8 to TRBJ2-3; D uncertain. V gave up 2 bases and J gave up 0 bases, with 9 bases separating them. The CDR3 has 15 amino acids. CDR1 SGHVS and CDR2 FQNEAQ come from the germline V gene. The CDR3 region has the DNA TGTGCCAGCAGCTTACTGGGCAGTAGCACAGATACGCAGTATTTT. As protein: CASSLLGSSTDTQYF.

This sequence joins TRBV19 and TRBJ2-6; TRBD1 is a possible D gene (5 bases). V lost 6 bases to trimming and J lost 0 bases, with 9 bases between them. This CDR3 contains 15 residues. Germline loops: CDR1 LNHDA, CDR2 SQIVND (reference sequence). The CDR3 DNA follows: TGTGCCAGTAGATCAGGGTCCTCTGGGGCCAACGTCCTGACTTTC. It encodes CASRSGSSGANVLTF.

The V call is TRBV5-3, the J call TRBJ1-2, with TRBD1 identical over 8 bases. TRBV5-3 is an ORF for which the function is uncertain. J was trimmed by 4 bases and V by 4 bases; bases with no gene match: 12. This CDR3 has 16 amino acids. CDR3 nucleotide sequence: TGTGCCAGAAGCAATACTCGGGGACAGGCCCCCTATGGCTACACCTTC. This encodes CARSNTRGQAPYGYTF.

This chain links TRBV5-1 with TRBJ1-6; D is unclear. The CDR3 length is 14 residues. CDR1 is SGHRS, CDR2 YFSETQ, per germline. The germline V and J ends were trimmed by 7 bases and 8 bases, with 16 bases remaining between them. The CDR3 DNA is TGCGCCAGCCGAGTAGGACGCCGGGATTCACCCCTCCACTTT. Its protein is CASRVGRRDSPLHF.

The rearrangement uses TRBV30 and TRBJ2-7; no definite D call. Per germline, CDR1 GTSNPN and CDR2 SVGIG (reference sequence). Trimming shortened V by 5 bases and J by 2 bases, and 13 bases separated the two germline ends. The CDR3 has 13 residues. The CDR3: CAWGSIVPYEQYF. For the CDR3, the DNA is TGTGCCTGGGGGTCTATCGTACCCTACGAGCAGTACTTC. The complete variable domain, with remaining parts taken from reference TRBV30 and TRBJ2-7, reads SQTIHQWPATLVQPVGSPLSLECTVEGTSNPNLYWYRQAAGRGLQLLFYSVGIGQISSEVPQNLSASRPQDRQFILSSKKLLLSDSGFYLCAWGSIVPYEQYFGPGTRLTVT.

The CDR3 sequence is CASSLRGAGEDIQYF. Written as DNA, the CDR3 is TGTGCCAGCAGCCTTCGGGGAGCGGGAGAGGACATTCAGTACTTC. The rearrangement joins TRBV4-2 to TRBJ2-4; 8 bases agree with TRBD2. J gave up 8 bases and V 4 bases, and 10 bases lay outside the gene matches. The germline gives CDR1 LGHNA, CDR2 YNFKEQ. The CDR3 contains 15 residues.

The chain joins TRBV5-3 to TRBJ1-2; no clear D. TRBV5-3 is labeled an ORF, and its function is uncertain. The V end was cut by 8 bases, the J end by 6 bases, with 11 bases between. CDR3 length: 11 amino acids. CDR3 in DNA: TGTGCCAGGCAACCATTCCATGGCTACACCTTC. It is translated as CARQPFHGYTF.

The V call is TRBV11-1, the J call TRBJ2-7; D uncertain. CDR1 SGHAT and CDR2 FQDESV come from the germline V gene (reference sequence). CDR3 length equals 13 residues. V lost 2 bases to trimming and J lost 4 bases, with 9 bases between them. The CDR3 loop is CASSLLPQYEQYF. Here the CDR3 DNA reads TGTGCCAGCAGCTTATTACCCCAGTACGAGCAGTACTTC.

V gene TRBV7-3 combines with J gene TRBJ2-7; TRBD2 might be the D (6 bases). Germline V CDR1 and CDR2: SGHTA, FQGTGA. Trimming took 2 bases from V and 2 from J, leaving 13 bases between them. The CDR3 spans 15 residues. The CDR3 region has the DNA TGTGCCAGCAGCTTATCCCCTAGCGCGACCTACGAGCAGTACTTC. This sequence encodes CASSLSPSATYEQYF.

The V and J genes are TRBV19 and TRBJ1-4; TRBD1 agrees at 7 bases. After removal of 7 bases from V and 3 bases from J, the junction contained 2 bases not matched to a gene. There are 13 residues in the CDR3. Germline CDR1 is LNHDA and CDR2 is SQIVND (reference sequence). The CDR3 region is CASNRGPNEKLFF. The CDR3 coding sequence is TGTGCCAGTAACAGGGGTCCTAATGAAAAACTGTTTTTT.

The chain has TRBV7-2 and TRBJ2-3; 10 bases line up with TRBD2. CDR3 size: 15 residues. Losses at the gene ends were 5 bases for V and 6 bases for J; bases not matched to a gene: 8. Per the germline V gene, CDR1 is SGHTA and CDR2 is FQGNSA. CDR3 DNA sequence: TGTGCCAGCAGCCAAACAAGCGGGAGGGGCGATACGCAGTATTTT. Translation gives CASSQTSGRGDTQYF. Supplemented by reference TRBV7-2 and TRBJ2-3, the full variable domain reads GAGVSQSPSNKVTEKGKDVELRCDPISGHTALYWYRQSLGQGLEFLIYFQGNSAPDKSGLPSDRFSAERTGGSVSTLTIQRTQQEDSAVYLCASSQTSGRGDTQYFGPGTRLTVL.